This T cell receptor (beta chain) was obtained from a study of cytomegalovirus exposure and HLA in healthy donors. Study-level findings and limits: Three chains tied to CMV proved CMV antigen-specific in vitro. Within a later analysis, the majority of CMV-associated TCR beta chains appeared HLA-restricted. Reportedly, diagnosis of cytomegalovirus status by the classifier showed high specificity and sensitivity.

There are 16 residues in the CDR3. From germline, CDR1 is MDHEN and CDR2 SYDVKM. The junction had 10 bases not matched to a gene; V was cut back by 2 bases and J by 4 bases. Details on this clone: Its target is not known.

PCR involved 60 Vbeta and 13 Jbeta primers. The method was immunoSEQ multiplex PCR; TCRdb's version includes in-frame clones alone and lacks a portion of them. The data show over 20,000 clones, with 79% seen just once and 4% to 5.5% held by the top ten. V is TRBV28 and J is TRBJ2-7, with 8 bases matching TRBD2. Sequences were obtained from PBMCs. The receptor's source is a male donor in good health and CMV-seronegative. In DNA, the CDR3 is TGTGCCAGCAGTTTACGTGGAGTCGGGGGGGCGTACGAGCAGTACTTC. Its translation is CASSLRGVGGAYEQYF.